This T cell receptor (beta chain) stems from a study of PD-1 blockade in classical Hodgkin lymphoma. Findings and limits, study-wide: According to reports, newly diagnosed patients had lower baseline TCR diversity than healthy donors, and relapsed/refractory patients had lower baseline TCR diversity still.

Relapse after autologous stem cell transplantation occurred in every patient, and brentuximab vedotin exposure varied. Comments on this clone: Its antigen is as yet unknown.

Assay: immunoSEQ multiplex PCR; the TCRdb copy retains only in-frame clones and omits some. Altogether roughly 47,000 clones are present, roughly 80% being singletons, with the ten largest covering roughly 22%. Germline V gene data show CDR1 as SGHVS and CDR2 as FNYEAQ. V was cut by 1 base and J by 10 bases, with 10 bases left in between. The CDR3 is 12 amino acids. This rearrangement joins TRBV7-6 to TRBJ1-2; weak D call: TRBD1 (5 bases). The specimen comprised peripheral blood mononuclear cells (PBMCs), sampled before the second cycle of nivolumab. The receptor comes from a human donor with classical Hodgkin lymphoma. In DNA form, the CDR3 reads TGTGCCAGCAGCTTAGTTGGGGGTATCTACACCTTC. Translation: CASSLVGGIYTF.